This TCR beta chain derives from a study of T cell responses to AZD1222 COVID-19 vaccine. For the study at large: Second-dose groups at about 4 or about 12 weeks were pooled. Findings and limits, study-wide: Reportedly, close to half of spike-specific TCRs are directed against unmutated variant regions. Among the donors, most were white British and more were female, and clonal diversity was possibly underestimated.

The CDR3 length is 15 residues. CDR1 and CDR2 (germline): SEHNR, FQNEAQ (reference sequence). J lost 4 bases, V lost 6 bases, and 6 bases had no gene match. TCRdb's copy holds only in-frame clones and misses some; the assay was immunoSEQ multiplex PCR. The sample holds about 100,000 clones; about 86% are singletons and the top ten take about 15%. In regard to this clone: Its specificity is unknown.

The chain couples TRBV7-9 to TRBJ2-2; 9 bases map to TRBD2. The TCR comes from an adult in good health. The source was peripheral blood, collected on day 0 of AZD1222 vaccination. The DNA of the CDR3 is TGTGCCAGCAGTACCGGGACTAGCAGCACCGGGGAGCTGTTTTTT. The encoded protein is CASSTGTSSTGELFF.